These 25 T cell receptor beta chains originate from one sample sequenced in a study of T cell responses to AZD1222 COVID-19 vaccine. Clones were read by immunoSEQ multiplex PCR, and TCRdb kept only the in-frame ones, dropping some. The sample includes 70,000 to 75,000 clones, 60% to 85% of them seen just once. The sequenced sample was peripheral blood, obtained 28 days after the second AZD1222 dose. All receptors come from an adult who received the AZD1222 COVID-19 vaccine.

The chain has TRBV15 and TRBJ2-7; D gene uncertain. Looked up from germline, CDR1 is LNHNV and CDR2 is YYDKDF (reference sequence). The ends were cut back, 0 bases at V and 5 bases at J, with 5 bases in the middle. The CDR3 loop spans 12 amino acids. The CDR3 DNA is TGTGCCACCAGCAGAGATAGAGACGAGCAGTACTTC. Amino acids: CATSRDRDEQYF.

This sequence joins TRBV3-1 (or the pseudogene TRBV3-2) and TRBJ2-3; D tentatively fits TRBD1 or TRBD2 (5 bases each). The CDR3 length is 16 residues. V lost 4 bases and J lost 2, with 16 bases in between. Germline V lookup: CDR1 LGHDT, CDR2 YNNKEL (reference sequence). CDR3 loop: CASSPRDGGFTDTQYF. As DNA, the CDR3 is TGTGCCAGCAGCCCAAGGGACGGAGGATTCACAGATACGCAGTATTTT.

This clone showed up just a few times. The CDR3 nucleotides are TGTGCCAGCAGTTCGGGACTGGAATTCATGAACACCGGGGAGCTGTTTTTT. Its protein product is CASSSGLEFMNTGELFF. V and J are TRBV28 and TRBJ2-2; the D gene is possibly TRBD2 (6 bases). This CDR3 is 17 amino acids long. Trimming pared 4 bases from V and 1 base from J, leaving 16 bases between. CDR1 is MDHEN and CDR2 is SYDVKM in the germline V gene.

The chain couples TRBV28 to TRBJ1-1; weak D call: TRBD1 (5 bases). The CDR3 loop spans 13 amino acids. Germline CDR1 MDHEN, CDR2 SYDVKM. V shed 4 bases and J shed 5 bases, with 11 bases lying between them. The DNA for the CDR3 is TGTGCCAGCAGTTCCAGGGTAAGAACTGAAGCTTTCTTT. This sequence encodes CASSSRVRTEAFF. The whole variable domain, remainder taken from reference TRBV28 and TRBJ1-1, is DVKVTQSSRYLVKRTGEKVFLECVQDMDHENMFWYRQDPGLGLRLIYFSYDVKMKEKGDIPEGYSVSREKKERFSLILESASTNQTSMYLCASSSRVRTEAFFGQGTRLTVV.

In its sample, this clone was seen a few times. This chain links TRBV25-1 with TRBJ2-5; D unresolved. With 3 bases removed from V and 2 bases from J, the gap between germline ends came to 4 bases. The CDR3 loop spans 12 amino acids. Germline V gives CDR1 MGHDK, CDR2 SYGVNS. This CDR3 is CASSDNQETQYF. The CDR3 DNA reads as TGTGCCAGCAGTGACAATCAAGAGACCCAGTACTTC.

In DNA form, the CDR3 reads TGTGCCAGCAGTTTGGAGGCACCACTGAACACTGAAGCTTTCTTT. The encoded protein is CASSLEAPLNTEAFF. The genes are TRBV28 and TRBJ1-1; D remains ambiguous. The CDR3 loop spans 15 amino acids. V lost 3 bases to trimming and J lost 0 bases, with 11 bases between them. Germline lookup yields CDR1 MDHEN and CDR2 SYDVKM. Complete variable domain (other parts from reference TRBV28 and TRBJ1-1): DVKVTQSSRYLVKRTGEKVFLECVQDMDHENMFWYRQDPGLGLRLIYFSYDVKMKEKGDIPEGYSVSREKKERFSLILESASTNQTSMYLCASSLEAPLNTEAFFGQGTRLTVV.

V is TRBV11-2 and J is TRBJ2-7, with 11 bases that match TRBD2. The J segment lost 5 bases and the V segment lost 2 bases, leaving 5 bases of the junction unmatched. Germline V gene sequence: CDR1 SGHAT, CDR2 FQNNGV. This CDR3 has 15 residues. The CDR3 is CASSLQVLAGDEQYF. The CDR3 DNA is TGTGCCAGCAGCTTACAAGTACTAGCGGGAGACGAGCAGTACTTC. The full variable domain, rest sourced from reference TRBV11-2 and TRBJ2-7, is EAGVAQSPRYKIIEKRQSVAFWCNPISGHATLYWYQQILGQGPKLLIQFQNNGVVDDSQLPKDRFSAERLKGVDSTLKIQPAKLEDSAVYLCASSLQVLAGDEQYFGPGTRLTVT.

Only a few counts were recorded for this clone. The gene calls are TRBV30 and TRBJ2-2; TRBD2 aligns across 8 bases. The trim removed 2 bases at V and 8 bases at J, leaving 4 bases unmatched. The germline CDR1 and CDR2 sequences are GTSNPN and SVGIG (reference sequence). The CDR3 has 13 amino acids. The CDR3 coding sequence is TGTGCCTGGAGTACGGCGGGAGGTGGGGAGCTGTTTTTT. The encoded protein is CAWSTAGGGELFF.

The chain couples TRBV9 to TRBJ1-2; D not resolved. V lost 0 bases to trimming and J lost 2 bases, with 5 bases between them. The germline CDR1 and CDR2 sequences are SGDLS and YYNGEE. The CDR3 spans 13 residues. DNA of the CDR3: TGTGCCAGCAGCGTAGAACAGAACTATGGCTACACCTTC. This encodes CASSVEQNYGYTF.

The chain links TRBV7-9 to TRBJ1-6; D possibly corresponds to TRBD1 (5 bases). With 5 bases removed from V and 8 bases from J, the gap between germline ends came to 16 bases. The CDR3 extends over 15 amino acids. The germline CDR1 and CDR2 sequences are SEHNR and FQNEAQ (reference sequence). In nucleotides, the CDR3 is TGTGCCAGCAGCCCCCCGGCTGGGGGAGATTCACCCCTCCACTTT. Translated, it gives CASSPPAGGDSPLHF.

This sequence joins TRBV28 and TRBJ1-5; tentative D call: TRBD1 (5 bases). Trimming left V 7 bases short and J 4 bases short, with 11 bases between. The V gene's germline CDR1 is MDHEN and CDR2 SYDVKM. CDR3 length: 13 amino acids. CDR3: CASNVAGNQPQHF. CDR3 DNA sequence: TGTGCCAGCAACGTGGCAGGGAATCAGCCCCAGCATTTT. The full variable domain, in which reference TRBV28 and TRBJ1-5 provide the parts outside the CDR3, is DVKVTQSSRYLVKRTGEKVFLECVQDMDHENMFWYRQDPGLGLRLIYFSYDVKMKEKGDIPEGYSVSREKKERFSLILESASTNQTSMYLCASNVAGNQPQHFGDGTRLSIL.

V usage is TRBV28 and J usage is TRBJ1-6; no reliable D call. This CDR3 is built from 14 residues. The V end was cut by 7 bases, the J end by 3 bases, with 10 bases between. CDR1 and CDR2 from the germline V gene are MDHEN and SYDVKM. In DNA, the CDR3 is TGTGCCAGCACTTCAATTGTCTATAATTCACCCCTCCACTTT. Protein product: CASTSIVYNSPLHF.

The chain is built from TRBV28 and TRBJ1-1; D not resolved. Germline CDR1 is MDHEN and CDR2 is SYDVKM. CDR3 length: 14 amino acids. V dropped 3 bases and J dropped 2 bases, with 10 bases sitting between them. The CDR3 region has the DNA TGTGCCAGCAGTTTTACCCAGGTCAACACTGAAGCTTTCTTT. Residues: CASSFTQVNTEAFF.

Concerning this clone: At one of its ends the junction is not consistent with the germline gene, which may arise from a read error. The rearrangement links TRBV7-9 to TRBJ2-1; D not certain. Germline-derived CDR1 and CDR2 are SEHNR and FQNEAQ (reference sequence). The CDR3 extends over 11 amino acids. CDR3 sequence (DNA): TGTGCCAGCAGCTCCCACAATGAGCAGTTCTTC. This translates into CASSSHNEQFF.

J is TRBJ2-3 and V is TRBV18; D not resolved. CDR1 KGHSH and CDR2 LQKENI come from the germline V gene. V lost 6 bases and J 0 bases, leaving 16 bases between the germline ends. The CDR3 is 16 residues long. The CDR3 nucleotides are TGTGCCAGCTCGTCATGCGCACTCGACAGCACAGATACGCAGTATTTT. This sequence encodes CASSSCALDSTDTQYF.

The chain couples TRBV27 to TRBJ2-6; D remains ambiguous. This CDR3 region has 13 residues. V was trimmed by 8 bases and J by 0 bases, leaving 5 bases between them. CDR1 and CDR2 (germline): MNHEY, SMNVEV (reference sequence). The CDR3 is CASGSSGANVLTF. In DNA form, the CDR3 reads TGTGCCAGCGGAAGCTCTGGGGCCAACGTCCTGACTTTC. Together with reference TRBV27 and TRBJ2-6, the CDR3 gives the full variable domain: EAQVTQNPRYLITVTGKKLTVTCSQNMNHEYMSWYRQDPGLGLRQIYYSMNVEVTDKGDVPEGYKVSRKEKRNFPLILESPSPNQTSLYFCASGSSGANVLTFGAGSRLTVL.

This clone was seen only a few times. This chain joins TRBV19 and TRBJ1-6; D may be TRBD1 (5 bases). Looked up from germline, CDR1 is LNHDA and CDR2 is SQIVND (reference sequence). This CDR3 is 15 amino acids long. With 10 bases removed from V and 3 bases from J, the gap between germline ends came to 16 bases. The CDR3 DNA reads TGTGCCACCCCATCCCGACAGCTCTATAATTCACCCCTCCACTTT. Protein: CATPSRQLYNSPLHF.

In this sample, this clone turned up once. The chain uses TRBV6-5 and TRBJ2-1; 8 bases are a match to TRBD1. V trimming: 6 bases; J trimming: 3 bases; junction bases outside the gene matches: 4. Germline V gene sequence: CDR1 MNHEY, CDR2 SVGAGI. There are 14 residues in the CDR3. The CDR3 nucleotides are TGTGCCAGCAGGTACACAGGGGGCTACAATGAGCAGTTCTTC. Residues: CASRYTGGYNEQFF.

The CDR3 here is CASSEAGLVRAGANVLTF. Written as DNA, the CDR3 is TGTGCCAGCAGTGAGGCGGGACTCGTAAGGGCTGGGGCCAACGTCCTGACTTTC. The rearrangement uses TRBV2 and TRBJ2-6, with D possibly matching TRBD2 (6 bases). Per the germline V gene, CDR1 is SNHLY and CDR2 is FYNNEI. Trimming left V 3 bases short and J 2 bases short, with 17 bases between. This CDR3 is built from 18 residues.

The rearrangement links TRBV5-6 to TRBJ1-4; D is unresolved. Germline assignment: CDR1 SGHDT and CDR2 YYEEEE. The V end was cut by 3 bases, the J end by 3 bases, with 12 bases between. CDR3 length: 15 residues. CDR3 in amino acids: CASSYWWTANEKLFF. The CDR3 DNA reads TGTGCCAGCAGCTACTGGTGGACCGCTAATGAAAAACTGTTTTTT.

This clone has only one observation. The CDR3 loop reads CASSLERTSTDTQYF. The CDR3 DNA is TGTGCCAGCAGCTTGGAGAGAACGAGCACAGATACGCAGTATTTT. The gene calls are TRBV7-8 and TRBJ2-3; D is uncertain. The ends were cut back, 3 bases at V and 0 bases at J, with 10 bases in the middle. The CDR3 runs 15 residues. The germline gives CDR1 SGHVS, CDR2 FQNEAQ.

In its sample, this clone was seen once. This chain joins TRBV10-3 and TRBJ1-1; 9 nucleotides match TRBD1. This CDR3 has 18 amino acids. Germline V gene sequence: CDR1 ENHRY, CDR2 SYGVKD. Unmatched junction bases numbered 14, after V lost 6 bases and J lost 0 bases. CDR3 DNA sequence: TGTGCCATCAGGACCACCGGGGGACAGGGTTTCCTGAACACTGAAGCTTTCTTT. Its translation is CAIRTTGGQGFLNTEAFF.

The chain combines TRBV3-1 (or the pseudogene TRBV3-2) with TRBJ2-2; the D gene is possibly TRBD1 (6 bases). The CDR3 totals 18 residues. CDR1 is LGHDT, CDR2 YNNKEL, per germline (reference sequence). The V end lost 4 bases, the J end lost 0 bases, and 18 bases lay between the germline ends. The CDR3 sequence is CASSLGWYRVANTGELFF. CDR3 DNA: TGTGCCAGCAGCCTTGGGTGGTACAGGGTGGCGAACACCGGGGAGCTGTTTTTT.

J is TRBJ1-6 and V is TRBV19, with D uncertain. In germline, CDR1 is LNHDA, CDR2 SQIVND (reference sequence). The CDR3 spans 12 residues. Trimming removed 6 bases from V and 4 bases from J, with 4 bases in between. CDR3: CASRIYNSPLHF. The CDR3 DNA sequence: TGTGCCAGTAGGATATATAATTCACCCCTCCACTTT.

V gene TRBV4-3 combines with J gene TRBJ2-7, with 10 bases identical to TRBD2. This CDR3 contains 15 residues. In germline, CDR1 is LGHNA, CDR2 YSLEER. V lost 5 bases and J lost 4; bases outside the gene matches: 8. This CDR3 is CASSEGLAVYYEQYF. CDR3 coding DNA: TGCGCCAGCAGCGAAGGACTAGCGGTTTATTACGAGCAGTACTTC.